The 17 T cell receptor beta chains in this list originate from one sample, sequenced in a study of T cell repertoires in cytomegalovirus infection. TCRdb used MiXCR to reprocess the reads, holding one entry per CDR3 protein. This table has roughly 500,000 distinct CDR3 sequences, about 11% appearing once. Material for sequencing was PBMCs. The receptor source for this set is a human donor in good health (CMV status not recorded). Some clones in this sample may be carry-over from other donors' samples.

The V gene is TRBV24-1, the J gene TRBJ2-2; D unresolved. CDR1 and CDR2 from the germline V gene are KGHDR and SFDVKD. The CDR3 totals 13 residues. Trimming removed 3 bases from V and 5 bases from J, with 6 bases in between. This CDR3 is CATSDPTTGELFF. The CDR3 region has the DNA TGTGCCACCAGTGATCCTACTACCGGGGAGCTGTTTTTT.

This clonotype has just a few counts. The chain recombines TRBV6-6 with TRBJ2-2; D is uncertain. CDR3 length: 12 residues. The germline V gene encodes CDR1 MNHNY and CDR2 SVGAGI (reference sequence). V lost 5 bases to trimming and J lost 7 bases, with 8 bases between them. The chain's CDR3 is CASSHVDGELFF. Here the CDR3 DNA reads TGTGCCAGCAGTCATGTGGACGGGGAGCTGTTTTTT.

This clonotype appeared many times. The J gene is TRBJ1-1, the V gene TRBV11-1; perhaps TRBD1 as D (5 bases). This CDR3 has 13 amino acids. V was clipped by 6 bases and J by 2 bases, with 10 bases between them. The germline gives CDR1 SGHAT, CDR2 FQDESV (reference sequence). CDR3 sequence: CASRVQGNTEAFF. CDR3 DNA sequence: TGTGCCAGCAGGGTCCAGGGAAACACTGAAGCTTTCTTT.

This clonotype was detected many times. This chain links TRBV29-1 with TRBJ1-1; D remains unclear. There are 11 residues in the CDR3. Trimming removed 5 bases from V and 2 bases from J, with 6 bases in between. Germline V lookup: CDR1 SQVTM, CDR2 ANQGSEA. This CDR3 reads CSVRGNTEAFF. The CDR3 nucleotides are TGCAGCGTTCGGGGAAACACTGAAGCTTTCTTT.

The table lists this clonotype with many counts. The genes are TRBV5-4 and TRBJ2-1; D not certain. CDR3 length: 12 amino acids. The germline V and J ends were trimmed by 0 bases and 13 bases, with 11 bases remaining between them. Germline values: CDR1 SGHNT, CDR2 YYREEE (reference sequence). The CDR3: CASSLDVAGQFF. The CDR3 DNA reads TGTGCCAGCAGCTTGGACGTCGCAGGTCAGTTCTTC.

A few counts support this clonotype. CDR3 DNA sequence: TGTGCCAGCAGTTTACCCTCCGGGTCTGGCTTGAGCACAGATACGCAGTATTTT. Amino acids: CASSLPSGSGLSTDTQYF. V usage is TRBV28 and J usage is TRBJ2-3; D not resolved. This CDR3 has 18 residues. V dropped 2 bases and J dropped 0 bases, with 18 bases sitting between them. Germline V gene data show CDR1 as MDHEN and CDR2 as SYDVKM.

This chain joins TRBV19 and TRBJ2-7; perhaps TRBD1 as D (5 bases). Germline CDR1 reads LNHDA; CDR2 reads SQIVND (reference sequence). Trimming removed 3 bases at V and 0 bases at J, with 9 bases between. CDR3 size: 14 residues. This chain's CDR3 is CASSMQGISYEQYF. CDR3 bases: TGTGCCAGTAGTATGCAGGGAATCTCCTACGAGCAGTACTTC.

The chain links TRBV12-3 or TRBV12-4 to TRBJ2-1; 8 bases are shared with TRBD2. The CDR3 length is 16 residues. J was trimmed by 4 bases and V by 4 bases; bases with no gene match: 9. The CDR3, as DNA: TGTGCCAGCAGTTCCAGCGGGGGTATCCTATACAATGAGCAGTTCTTC. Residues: CASSSSGGILYNEQFF.

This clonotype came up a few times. DNA for the CDR3: TGTGCCAGTAGTAGCTGGACACCGAACACCGGGGAGCTGTTTTTT. Translated, it gives CASSSWTPNTGELFF. The chain recombines TRBV19 with TRBJ2-2, with a possible D match to TRBD1 (5 bases). The CDR3 contains 15 residues. CDR1 is LNHDA and CDR2 is SQIVND in the germline V gene (reference sequence). V lost 4 bases to trimming and J lost 0 bases, with 9 bases between them.

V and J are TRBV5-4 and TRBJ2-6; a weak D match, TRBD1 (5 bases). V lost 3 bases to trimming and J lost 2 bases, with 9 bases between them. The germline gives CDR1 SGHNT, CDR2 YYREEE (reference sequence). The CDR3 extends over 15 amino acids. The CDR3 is CASSSGLAGANVLTF. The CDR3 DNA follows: TGTGCCAGCAGCTCAGGGTTGGCTGGGGCCAACGTCCTGACTTTC.

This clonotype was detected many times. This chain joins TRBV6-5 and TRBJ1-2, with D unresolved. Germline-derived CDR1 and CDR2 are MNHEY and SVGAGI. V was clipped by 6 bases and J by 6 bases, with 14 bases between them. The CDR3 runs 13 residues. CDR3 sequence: CASSPGPSHGYTF. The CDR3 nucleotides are TGTGCCAGCAGCCCGGGTCCCTCGCATGGCTACACCTTC.

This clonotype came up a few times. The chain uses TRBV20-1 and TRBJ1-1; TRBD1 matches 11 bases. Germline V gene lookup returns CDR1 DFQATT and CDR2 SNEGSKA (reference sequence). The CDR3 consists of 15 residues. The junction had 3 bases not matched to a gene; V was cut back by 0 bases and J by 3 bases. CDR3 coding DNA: TGCAGTGCTAGAGACCGGGACAGGGGGTACACTGAAGCTTTCTTT. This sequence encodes CSARDRDRGYTEAFF.

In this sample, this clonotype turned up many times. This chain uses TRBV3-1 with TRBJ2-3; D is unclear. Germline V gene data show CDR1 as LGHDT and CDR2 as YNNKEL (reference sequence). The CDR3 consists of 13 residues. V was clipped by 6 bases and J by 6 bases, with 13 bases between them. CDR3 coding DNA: TGTGCCAGCAGTTCGAGCCGAATCGATACGCAGTATTTT. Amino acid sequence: CASSSSRIDTQYF.

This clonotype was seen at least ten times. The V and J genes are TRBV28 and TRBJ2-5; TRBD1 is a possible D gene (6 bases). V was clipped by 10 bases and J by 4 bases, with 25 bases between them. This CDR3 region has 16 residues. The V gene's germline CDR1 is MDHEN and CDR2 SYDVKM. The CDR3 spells CATIPATEGQGETQYF. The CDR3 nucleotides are TGTGCCACCATACCGGCGACAGAGGGACAAGGAGAGACCCAGTACTTC.

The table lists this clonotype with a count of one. CDR3 DNA sequence: TGTGCCAGCAGCCAACCGGGACAGGGCCGGGATGGCTACACCTTC. It codes for CASSQPGQGRDGYTF. The chain has TRBV7-9 and TRBJ1-2, with TRBD1 identical over 9 bases. The V and J ends lost 5 bases and 6 bases, in that order; junction bases with no gene match: 10. Germline loops: CDR1 SEHNR, CDR2 FQNEAQ (reference sequence). The CDR3 loop spans 15 amino acids.

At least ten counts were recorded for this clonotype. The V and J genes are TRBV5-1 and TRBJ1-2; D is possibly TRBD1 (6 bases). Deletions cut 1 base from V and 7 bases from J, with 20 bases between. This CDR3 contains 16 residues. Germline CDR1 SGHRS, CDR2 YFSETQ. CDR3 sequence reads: CASSLLGHLNRAGYTF. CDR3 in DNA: TGCGCCAGCAGCTTGCTGGGGCACTTGAACAGGGCTGGCTACACCTTC.

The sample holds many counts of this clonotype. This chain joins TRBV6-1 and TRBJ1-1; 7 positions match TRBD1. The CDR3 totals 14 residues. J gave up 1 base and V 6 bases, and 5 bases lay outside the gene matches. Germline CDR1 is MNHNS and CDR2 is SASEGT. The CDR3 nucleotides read TGTGCCAGCAGGGCGGGACAGAGGAACACTGAAGCTTTCTTT. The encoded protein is CASRAGQRNTEAFF.